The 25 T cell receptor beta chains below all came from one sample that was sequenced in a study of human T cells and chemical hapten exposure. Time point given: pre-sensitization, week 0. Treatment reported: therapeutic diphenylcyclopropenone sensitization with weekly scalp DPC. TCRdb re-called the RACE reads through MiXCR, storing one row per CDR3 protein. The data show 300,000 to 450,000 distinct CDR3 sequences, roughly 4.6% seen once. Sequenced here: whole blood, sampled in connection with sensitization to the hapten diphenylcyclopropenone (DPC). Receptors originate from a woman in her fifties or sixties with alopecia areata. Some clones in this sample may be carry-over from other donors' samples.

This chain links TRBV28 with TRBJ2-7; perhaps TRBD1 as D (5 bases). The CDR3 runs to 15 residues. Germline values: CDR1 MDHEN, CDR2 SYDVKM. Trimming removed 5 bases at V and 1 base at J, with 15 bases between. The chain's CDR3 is CASSQAHTGSYEQYF. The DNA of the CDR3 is TGTGCCAGCAGTCAAGCCCATACAGGATCCTACGAGCAGTACTTC.

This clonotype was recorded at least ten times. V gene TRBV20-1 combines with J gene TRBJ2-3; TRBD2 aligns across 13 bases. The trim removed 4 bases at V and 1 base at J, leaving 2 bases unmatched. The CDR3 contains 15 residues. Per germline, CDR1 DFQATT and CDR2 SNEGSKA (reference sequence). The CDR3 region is CSAKGLAGRTDTQYF. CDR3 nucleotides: TGCAGTGCTAAGGGACTAGCGGGACGCACAGATACGCAGTATTTT.

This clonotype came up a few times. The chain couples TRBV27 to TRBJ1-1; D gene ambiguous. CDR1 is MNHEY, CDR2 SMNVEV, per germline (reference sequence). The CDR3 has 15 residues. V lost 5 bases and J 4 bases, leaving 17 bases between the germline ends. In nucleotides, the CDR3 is TGTGCCAGCAGTCCTCTGGACTTGTTTACCACTGAAGCTTTCTTT. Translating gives CASSPLDLFTTEAFF.

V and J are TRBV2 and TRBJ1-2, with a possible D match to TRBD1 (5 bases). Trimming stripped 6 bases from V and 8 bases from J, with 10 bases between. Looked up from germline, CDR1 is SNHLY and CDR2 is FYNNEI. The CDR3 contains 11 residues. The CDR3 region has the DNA TGTGCCAGCAGGAGGAGGGGAGGCTACACCTTC. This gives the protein CASRRRGGYTF.

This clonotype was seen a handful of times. Here the CDR3 reads CASSFSGQGTYGYTF. The CDR3 nucleotides are TGTGCCAGCAGCTTTTCCGGACAGGGCACCTATGGCTACACCTTC. The chain uses TRBV5-6 and TRBJ1-2; 8 bases line up with TRBD1. This CDR3 comprises 15 residues. Germline V lookup: CDR1 SGHDT, CDR2 YYEEEE. The junction had 7 bases not matched to a gene; V was cut back by 2 bases and J by 4 bases.

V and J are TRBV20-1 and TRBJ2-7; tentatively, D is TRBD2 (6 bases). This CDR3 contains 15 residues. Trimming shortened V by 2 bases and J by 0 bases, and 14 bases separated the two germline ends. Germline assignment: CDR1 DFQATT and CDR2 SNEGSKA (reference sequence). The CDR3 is CSARPPGATSYEQYF. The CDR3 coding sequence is TGCAGTGCTAGACCGCCGGGAGCGACCTCCTACGAGCAGTACTTC.

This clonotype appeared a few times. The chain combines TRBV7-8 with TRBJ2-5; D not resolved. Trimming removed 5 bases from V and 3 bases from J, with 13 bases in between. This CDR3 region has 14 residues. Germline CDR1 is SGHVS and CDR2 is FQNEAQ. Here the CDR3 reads CASSPMDPKETQYF. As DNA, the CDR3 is TGTGCCAGCAGCCCGATGGACCCCAAAGAGACCCAGTACTTC.

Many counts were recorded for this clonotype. The CDR3 spells CAITSREGNTEAFF. CDR3 nucleotide sequence: TGTGCCATCACTTCTCGGGAGGGGAACACTGAAGCTTTCTTT. This chain connects TRBV10-3 to TRBJ1-1; D not certain. V was shortened by 7 bases and J by 1 base, with 13 bases between the two germline ends. The CDR3 has 14 amino acids. Looked up from germline, CDR1 is ENHRY and CDR2 is SYGVKD.

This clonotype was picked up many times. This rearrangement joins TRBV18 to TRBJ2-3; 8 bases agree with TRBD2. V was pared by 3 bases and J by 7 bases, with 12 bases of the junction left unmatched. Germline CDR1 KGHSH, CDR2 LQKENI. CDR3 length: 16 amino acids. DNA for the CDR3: TGTGCCAGCTCACCTACCCGGGGGGGGCCGGGAAATACGCAGTATTTT. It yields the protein CASSPTRGGPGNTQYF.

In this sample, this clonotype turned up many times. CDR3 DNA: TGCGCCAGCAGCCCCCGTACTAAGCGGGAACGGGGTGAGCAGTTCTTC. Translating gives CASSPRTKRERGEQFF. The chain joins TRBV5-1 to TRBJ2-1, with 7 positions matching TRBD2. The CDR3 extends over 16 amino acids. The trim removed 4 bases at V and 9 bases at J, leaving 16 bases unmatched. Germline V gene sequence: CDR1 SGHRS, CDR2 YFSETQ. Supplemented by reference TRBV5-1 and TRBJ2-1, the full variable domain reads KAGVTQTPRYLIKTRGQQVTLSCSPISGHRSVSWYQQTPGQGLQFLFEYFSETQRNKGNFPGRFSGRQFSNSRSEMNVSTLELGDSALYLCASSPRTKRERGEQFFGPGTRLTVL.

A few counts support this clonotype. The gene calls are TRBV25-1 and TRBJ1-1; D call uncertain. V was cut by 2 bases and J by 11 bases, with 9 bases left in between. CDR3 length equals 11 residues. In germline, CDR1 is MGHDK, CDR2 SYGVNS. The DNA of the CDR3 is TGTGCCAGCAGTGAAGGGCCGGGGGCTTTCTTT. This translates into CASSEGPGAFF.

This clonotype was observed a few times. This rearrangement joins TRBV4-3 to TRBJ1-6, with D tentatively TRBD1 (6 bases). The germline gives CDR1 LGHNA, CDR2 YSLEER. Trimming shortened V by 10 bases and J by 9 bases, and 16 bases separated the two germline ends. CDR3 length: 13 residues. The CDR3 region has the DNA TGCGCCACAAGTCGGGACAAGGGTTCACCCCTCCACTTT. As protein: CATSRDKGSPLHF.

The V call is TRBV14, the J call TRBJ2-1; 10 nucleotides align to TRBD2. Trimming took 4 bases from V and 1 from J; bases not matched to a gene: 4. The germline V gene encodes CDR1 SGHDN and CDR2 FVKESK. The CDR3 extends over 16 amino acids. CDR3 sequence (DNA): TGTGCCAGCAGCCTCCTGGGACTAGCGTCCTACAATGAGCAGTTCTTC. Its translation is CASSLLGLASYNEQFF.

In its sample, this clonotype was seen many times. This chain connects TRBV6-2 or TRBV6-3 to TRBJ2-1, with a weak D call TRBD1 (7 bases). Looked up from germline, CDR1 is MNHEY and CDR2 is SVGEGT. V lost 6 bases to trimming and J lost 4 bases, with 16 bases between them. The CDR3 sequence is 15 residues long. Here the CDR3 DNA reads TGTGCCAGCAGCTCGCGGGGACAGATATACAATGAGCAGTTCTTC. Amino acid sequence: CASSSRGQIYNEQFF.

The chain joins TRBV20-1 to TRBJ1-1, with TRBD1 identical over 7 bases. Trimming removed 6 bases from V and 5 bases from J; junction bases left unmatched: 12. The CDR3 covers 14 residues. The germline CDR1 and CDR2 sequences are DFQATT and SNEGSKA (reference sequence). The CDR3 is CSARGEVQGTEAFF. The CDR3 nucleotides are TGCAGTGCCAGGGGGGAGGTTCAGGGAACTGAAGCTTTCTTT.

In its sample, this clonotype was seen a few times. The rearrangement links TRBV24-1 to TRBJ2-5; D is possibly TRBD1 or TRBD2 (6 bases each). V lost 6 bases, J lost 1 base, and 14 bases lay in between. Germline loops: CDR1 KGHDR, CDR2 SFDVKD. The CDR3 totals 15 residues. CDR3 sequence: CATSQPGAAQETQYF. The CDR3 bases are TGTGCCACCAGTCAGCCGGGGGCAGCCCAAGAGACCCAGTACTTC.

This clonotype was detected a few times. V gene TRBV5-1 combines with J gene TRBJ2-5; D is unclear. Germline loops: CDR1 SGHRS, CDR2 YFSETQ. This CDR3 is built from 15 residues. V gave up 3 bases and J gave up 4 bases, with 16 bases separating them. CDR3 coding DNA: TGCGCCAGCAGCTCAAACTTACGAGGTCGAGAGACCCAGTACTTC. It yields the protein CASSSNLRGRETQYF.

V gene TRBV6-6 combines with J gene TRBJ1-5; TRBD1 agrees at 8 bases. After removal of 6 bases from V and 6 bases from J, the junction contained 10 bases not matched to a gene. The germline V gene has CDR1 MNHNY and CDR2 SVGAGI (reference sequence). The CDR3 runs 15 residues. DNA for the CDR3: TGTGCCAGCAGGTACCCCACAGGGGGGAGTCAGCCCCAGCATTTT. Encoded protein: CASRYPTGGSQPQHF.

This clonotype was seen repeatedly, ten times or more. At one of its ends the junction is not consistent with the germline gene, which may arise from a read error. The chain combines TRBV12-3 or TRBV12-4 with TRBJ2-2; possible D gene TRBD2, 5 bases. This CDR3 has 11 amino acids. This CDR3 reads CASSLGLELFF. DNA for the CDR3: TGTGCCAGCAGCTTAGGACTGGAGCTGTTTTTT.

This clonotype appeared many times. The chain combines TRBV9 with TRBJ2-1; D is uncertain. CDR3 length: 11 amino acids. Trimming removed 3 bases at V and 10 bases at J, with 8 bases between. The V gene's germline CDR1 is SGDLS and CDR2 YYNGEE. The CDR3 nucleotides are TGTGCCAGCAGCGGAGAAGGGGAGCAGTTCTTC. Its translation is CASSGEGEQFF.

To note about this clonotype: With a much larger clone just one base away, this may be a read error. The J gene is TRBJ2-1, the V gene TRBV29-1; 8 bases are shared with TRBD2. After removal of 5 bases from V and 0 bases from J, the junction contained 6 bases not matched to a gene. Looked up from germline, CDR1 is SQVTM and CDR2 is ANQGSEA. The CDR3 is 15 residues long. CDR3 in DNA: TGCAGCGTTTCAAAAAGCGGGAGCTCCTACAATGAGCAGTTCTTC. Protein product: CSVSKSGSSYNEQFF.

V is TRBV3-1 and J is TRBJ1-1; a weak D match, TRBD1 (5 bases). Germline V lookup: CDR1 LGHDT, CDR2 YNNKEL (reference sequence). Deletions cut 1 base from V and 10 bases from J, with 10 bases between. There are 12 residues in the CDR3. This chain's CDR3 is CASSQAGMRAFF. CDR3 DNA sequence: TGTGCCAGCAGCCAAGCAGGGATGCGAGCTTTCTTT.

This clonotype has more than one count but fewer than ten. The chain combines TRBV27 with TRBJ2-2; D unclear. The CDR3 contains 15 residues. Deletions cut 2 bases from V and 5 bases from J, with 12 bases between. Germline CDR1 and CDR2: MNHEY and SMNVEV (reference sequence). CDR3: CASSLEKIGTGELFF. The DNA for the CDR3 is TGTGCCAGCAGTTTAGAAAAGATTGGGACCGGGGAGCTGTTTTTT.

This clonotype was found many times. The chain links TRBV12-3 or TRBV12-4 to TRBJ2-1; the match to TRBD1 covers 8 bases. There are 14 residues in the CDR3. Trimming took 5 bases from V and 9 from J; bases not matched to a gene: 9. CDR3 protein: CASSPYRGLGEQFF. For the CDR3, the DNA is TGTGCCAGCAGTCCCTACAGGGGGTTAGGTGAGCAGTTCTTC.

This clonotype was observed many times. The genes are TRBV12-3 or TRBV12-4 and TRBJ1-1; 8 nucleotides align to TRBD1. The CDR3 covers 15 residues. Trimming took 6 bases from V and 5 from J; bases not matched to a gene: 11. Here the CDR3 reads CASSPPQGARTEAFF. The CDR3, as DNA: TGTGCCAGCAGCCCACCTCAGGGGGCGAGAACTGAAGCTTTCTTT.